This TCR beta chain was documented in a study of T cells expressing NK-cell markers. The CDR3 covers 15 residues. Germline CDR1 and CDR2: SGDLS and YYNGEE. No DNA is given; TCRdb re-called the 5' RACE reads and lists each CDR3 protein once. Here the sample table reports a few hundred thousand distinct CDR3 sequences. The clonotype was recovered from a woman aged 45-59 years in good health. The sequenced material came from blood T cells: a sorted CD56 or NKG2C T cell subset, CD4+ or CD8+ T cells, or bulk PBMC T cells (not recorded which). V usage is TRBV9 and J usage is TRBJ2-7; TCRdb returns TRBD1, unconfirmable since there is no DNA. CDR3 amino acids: CASSVGGLQTYEQYF.